The next 8 T cell receptor beta chains were all read from a single sample in a study of T cells after yellow fever vaccination. TCRdb re-called the 5' RACE reads with MiXCR, one entry per CDR3 protein. The data contain a few hundred thousand distinct CDR3 sequences, approximately 3.9% of them singletons. Here the sequenced sample was PBMCs, taken on the day of the yellow fever booster vaccination. These receptor sequences come from a man younger than 35 who received the YFV17D yellow fever vaccine.

This clonotype was recorded many times. The V and J genes are TRBV5-1 and TRBJ2-5; tentatively, D is TRBD1 or TRBD2 (5 bases each). V was cut by 4 bases and J by 5 bases, with 18 bases left in between. Germline V gives CDR1 SGHRS, CDR2 YFSETQ. The CDR3 is made up of 15 amino acids. CDR3 DNA sequence: TGCGCCAGCAGCCAAAGGGAAGGGACGGGTGAGACCCAGTACTTC. Residues: CASSQREGTGETQYF.

This clonotype was observed many times. V gene TRBV20-1 combines with J gene TRBJ2-5; D is unclear. V dropped 3 bases and J dropped 2 bases, with 10 bases sitting between them. The germline V gene encodes CDR1 DFQATT and CDR2 SNEGSKA (reference sequence). This CDR3 spans 13 amino acids. This chain's CDR3 is CSARVAGQETQYF. CDR3 DNA: TGCAGTGCTAGGGTGGCAGGACAAGAGACCCAGTACTTC.

This clonotype was recorded many times. V gene TRBV6-2 or TRBV6-3 combines with J gene TRBJ2-5; no clear D. Trimming shortened V by 2 bases and J by 2 bases, and 6 bases separated the two germline ends. This CDR3 comprises 13 residues. Germline V lookup: CDR1 MNHEY, CDR2 SVGEGT. The CDR3 coding sequence is TGTGCCAGCAGTTACAGGGAACAAGAGACCCAGTACTTC. Translated, it gives CASSYREQETQYF.

This clonotype has at least ten counts. This chain uses TRBV5-1 with TRBJ2-3, with 11 bases lining up with TRBD2. CDR1 is SGHRS, CDR2 YFSETQ, per germline. Unmatched junction bases numbered 8, after V lost 3 bases and J lost 2 bases. This CDR3 has 17 amino acids. CDR3 nucleotides: TGCGCCAGCAGCTCGCATAGCGGGGGGGGACTCACAGATACGCAGTATTTT. It yields the protein CASSSHSGGGLTDTQYF.

The chain links TRBV5-4 to TRBJ2-5, with 13 nucleotides matching TRBD2. The CDR3 is 16 residues long. The J segment lost 3 bases and the V segment lost 3 bases, leaving 5 bases of the junction unmatched. Germline assignment: CDR1 SGHNT and CDR2 YYREEE (reference sequence). The CDR3 nucleotides are TGTGCCAGCAGCTCCGGGACTAGCGGGGATAAAGAGACCCAGTACTTC. Translated: CASSSGTSGDKETQYF.

This clonotype occurred many times. This chain links TRBV7-8 with TRBJ2-1; the D call may be TRBD1 or TRBD2 (5 bases each). This CDR3 is built from 15 residues. CDR1 and CDR2 (germline): SGHVS, FQNEAQ. With 3 bases removed from V and 5 bases from J, the gap between germline ends came to 14 bases. The CDR3 region is CASSLAGTENNEQFF. The CDR3 bases are TGTGCCAGCAGCTTGGCCGGGACCGAGAACAATGAGCAGTTCTTC.

The chain joins TRBV7-2 to TRBJ1-1; D gene ambiguous. The CDR3 contains 13 residues. Trimming pared 3 bases from V and 6 bases from J, leaving 11 bases between. CDR1 is SGHTA, CDR2 FQGNSA, per germline. In nucleotides, the CDR3 is TGTGCCAGCAGCTTGTATAGGACCCCTGAAGCTTTCTTT. Amino acid sequence: CASSLYRTPEAFF.

This clonotype was counted a few times. The rearrangement uses TRBV7-9 and TRBJ2-3; D is undetermined. Germline V gives CDR1 SEHNR, CDR2 FQNEAQ (reference sequence). This CDR3 has 17 residues. V was pared by 5 bases and J by 2 bases, with 20 bases between. The CDR3 reads CASSLVSAVADTDTQYF. The CDR3 DNA follows: TGTGCCAGCAGCCTGGTCTCTGCAGTTGCGGACACAGATACGCAGTATTTT.